This TCR beta chain was sequenced in a study of identifying expanded T cells in peripheral blood (dated by TCRdb to the late 2010s). Regarding the study in general: Four technical replicates, made by sequencing separate aliquots from the same pool of genomic DNA, were compared pairwise. Overall results and qualifications from the work: The authors expected that biological variance in healthy repertoires might rise further over much longer intervals, such as months to years. Between technical replicates the binomial model flagged about 1.2 differentially abundant clones, whereas over roughly 2 weeks the binomial model flagged about 15 and over about 4 weeks 19 to 20. Across all healthy donors, variance in clone template counts between roughly 2-week samples was found to increase significantly with total template count. Across all healthy-donor time intervals, the beta-binomial model significantly cut both the number of clones called differentially abundant and the false-positive rate.

As to this clone: Its target antigen remains unknown. No base quality values were provided; no much bigger clone lies one nucleotide off.

During the collection period, no immune events, such as infections, were documented for the healthy donors. Healthy-donor blood repertoires served as a training cohort to calibrate time-dependent variance in a beta-binomial model of T-cell clone differential abundance. The training cohort comprised about ten healthy donors, 3 female and 7 male. Donor ages ranged from about 29 to 65 years, with an average of around 45 years. Whole blood was collected from each healthy donor at three time points spaced about 14 days apart and obtained from a commercial supplier. For immunosequencing, genomic DNA was extracted from whole blood that had not been sorted. According to the germline V gene, CDR1 reads SGHDT and CDR2 reads YYEEEE. Measured from the cysteine to the phenylalanine, the CDR3 is 16 residues long. Of the read, only the CDR3 DNA is kept; its 48 bases are in frame from base 1. The germline V and J ends show losses of 4 bases and 4 bases respectively, and no gene match explains 10 bases of the junction.

TCRbeta CDR3 regions were profiled by bias-controlled multiplex PCR amplification of genomic DNA with the immunoSEQ Assay. Under the source paper's analysis protocol: To quantify the absolute abundance of each unique TCRbeta CDR3 region, the sequences were collapsed and filtered. Differential abundance was tested with two models: a binomial (Fisher-equivalent) model and a beta-binomial model that adds time-dependent variance fitted from healthy donors. Clones with fewer than 5 combined templates were removed, and a clone was called differentially abundant if the clone's Benjamini-Hochberg FDR was below 0.01. Using the form v = (b*log(k)+a)^2, the beta-binomial variance was modeled as a function of the total template count across the two samples. The immuneACCESS repertoire file appears here via TCRdb, limited to in-frame rearrangements. These files lack a portion of the clones; in checked studies, under half of the deficit traces to unresolved V genes, and the cause of the others is not known. For V, J and clone size, that table is used; D and trimming come from the DNA. The sample contains about 81,000 clones, roughly 84% of them found a single time. The ten largest clones capture about 19% of the sample.

The sample consisted of blood. Here the chain combines TRBV5-6 and TRBJ1-4, with 7 middle bases fitting TRBD1. This receptor was taken from a person aged 18 to 75 in good health. This receptor has the CDR3 CASSKAGGQINEKLFF. The sequenced DNA: TGTGCCAGCAGCAAAGCCGGGGGACAGATTAATGAAAAACTGTTTTTT.